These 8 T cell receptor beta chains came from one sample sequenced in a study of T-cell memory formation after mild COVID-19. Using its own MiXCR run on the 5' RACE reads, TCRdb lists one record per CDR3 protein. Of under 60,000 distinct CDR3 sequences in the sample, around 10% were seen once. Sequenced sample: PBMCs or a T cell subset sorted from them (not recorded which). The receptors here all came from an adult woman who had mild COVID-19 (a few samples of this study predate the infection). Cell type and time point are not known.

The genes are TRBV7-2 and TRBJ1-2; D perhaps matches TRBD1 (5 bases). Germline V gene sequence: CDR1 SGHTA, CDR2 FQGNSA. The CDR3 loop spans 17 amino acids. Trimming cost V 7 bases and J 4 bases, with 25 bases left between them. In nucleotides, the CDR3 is TGTGCCAGCACCCTTTCGGTTTATGGGGCGCGTGGCTATGGCTACACCTTC. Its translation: CASTLSVYGARGYGYTF.

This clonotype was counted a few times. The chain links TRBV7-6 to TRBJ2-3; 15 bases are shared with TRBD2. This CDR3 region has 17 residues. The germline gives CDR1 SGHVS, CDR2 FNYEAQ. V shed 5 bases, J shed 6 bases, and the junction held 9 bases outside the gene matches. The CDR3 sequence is CASSPGLAGGGYDTQYF. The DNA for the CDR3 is TGTGCCAGCAGCCCAGGACTAGCGGGGGGGGGCTACGATACGCAGTATTTT.

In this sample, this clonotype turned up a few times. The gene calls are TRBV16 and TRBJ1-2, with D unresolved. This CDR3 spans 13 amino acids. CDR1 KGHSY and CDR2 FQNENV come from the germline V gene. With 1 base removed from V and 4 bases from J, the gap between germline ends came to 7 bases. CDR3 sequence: CASSQFPSYGYTF. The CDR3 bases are TGTGCCAGCAGCCAATTTCCCAGCTATGGCTACACCTTC.

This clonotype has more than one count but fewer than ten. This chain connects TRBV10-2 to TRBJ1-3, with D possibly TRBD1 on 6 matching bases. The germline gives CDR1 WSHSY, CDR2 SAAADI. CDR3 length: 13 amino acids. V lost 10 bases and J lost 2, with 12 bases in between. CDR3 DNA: TGCGCCACTTTGACAGGAACTGGAAACACCATATATTTT. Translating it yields CATLTGTGNTIYF.

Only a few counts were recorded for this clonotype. The CDR3 DNA is TGTGCCACCAGTGCTCTTGTGCGGGAGGGCCTCACCGGGGAGCTGTTTTTT. The encoded protein is CATSALVREGLTGELFF. The chain recombines TRBV24-1 with TRBJ2-2, with 9 bases lining up with TRBD2. Looked up from germline, CDR1 is KGHDR and CDR2 is SFDVKD. Losses at the gene ends were 5 bases for V and 4 bases for J; bases not matched to a gene: 10. The CDR3 runs to 17 residues.

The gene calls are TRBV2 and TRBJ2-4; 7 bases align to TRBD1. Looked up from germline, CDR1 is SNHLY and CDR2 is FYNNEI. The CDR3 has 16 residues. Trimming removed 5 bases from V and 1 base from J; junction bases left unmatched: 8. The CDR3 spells CASSLTVRGAKNIQYF. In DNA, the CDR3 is TGTGCCAGCAGTTTAACCGTCAGGGGGGCCAAAAACATTCAGTACTTC.

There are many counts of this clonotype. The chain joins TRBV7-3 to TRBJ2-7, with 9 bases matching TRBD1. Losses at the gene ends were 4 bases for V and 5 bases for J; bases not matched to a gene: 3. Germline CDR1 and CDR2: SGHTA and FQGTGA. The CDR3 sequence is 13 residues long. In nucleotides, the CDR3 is TGTGCCAGCAGCTCGGGACAGGGAGACGAGCAGTACTTC. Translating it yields CASSSGQGDEQYF. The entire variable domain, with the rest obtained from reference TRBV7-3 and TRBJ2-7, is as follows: GAGVSQTPSNKVTEKGKYVELRCDPISGHTALYWYRQSLGQGPEFLIYFQGTGAADDSGLPNDRFFAVRPEGSVSTLKIQRTERGDSAVYLCASSSGQGDEQYFGPGTRLTVT.

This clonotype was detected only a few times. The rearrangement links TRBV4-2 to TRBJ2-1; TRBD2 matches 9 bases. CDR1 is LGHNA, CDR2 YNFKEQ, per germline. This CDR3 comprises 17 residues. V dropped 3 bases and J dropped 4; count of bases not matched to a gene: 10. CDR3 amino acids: CASSQEISGSSYNEQFF. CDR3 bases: TGTGCCAGCAGCCAGGAGATTAGCGGGAGCTCGTACAATGAGCAGTTCTTC.